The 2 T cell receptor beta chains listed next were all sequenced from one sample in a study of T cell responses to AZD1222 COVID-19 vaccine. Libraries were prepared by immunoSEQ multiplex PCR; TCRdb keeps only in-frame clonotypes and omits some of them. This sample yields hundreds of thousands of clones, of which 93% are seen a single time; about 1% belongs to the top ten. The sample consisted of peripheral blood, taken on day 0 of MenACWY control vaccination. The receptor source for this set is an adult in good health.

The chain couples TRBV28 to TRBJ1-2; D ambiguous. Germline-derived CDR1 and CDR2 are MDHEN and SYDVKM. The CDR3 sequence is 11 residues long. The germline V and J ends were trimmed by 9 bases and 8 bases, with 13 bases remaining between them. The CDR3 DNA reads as TGTGCCAGTTCATGGCTGGAGGGCTACACCTTC. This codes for CASSWLEGYTF.

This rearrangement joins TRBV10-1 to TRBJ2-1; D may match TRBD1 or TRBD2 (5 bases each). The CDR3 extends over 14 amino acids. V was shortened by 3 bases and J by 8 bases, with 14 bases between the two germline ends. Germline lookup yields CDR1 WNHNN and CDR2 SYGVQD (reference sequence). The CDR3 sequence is CASSEGTVNHEQFF. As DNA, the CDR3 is TGCGCCAGCAGTGAAGGGACCGTGAACCATGAGCAGTTCTTC.